The TCR beta chain under discussion was sequenced for a study of blood T cell repertoires in COVID-19. On the study more broadly: Sites in the United States, Italy and Spain provided acute and convalescent COVID-19 samples. PBMCs, B-cell-depleted T cells, or T cells provided the cDNA or gDNA that made up the material.

Original processing methods: Estimated nucleated cell counts came from reference gene primer amplification. TCRdb's copy holds only in-frame clones and misses some; the assay was immunoSEQ multiplex PCR. That table is the source of V, J and clone size, and D and trimming were worked out from the DNA. The sample consists of 40,000 or so clones, more than 70% of them appearing once. Looked up from germline, CDR1 is LGHNA and CDR2 is YNFKEQ. J lost 4 bases, V lost 4 bases, and 13 bases had no gene match. The CDR3 extends over 16 amino acids. The sample comprised peripheral blood. V and J are TRBV4-2 and TRBJ2-7; 7 positions agree with TRBD2. The sequence was obtained from a man aged 55 to 69 with acute or convalescent COVID-19. The CDR3 reads CASSPEGEGGRYEQYF. CDR3 DNA sequence: TGTGCCAGCAGCCCGGAAGGTGAGGGCGGGAGATACGAGCAGTACTTC.